This TCR beta chain emerged from a study of blood T cells in healthy people across ages. CDR1 and CDR2 from the germline V gene are SNHLY and FYNNEI. After removal of 11 bases from V and 7 bases from J, the junction contained 17 bases not matched to a gene. The CDR3 length is 15 residues. Alongside a J-beta primer mix, a sample-barcoded 5' primer served in a second PCR lasting about 7 to 12 cycles. Individual samples furnished no less than 2.5 million CDR3-containing paired-end reads apiece. TCRdb passed the 5' RACE reads through MiXCR, listing each CDR3 protein once. Of some 930,000 distinct CDR3 sequences in the sample, approximately 32% were seen once. These data are also associated with another study on T cells of mothers and their children.

The specimen was blood. The sequence derives from a woman in her 40s in good health. The chain uses TRBV2 and TRBJ2-4; 7 bases are a match to TRBD1. CDR3 DNA sequence: TGTGCCGCCAGCACCTTACAGGGGAGCAACAACATTCAGTACTTC. Amino acids: CAASTLQGSNNIQYF.